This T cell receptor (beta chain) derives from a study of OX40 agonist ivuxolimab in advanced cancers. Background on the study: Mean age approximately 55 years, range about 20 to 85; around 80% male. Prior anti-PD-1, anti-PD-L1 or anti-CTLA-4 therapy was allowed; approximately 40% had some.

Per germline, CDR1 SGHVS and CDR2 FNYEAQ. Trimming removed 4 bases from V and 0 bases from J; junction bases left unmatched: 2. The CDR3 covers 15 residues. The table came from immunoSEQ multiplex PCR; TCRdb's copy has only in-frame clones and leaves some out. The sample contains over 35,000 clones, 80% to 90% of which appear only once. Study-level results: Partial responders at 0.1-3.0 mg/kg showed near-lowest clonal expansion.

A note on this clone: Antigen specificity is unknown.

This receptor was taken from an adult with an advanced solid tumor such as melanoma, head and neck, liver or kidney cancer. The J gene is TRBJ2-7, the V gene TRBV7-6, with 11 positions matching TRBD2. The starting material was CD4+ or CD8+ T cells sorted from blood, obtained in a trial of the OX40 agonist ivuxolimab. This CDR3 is CASSSTSGSSYEQYF. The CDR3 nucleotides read TGTGCCAGCAGCTCAACTAGCGGGAGCTCCTACGAGCAGTACTTC.